This TCR beta chain was captured by sequencing in a study of cytomegalovirus exposure and HLA in healthy donors (dated by TCRdb to about 2017). A note on the overall study: According to an earlier analysis of a few hundred of the donors, some 180 million T cells yielded 90 million to 140 million unique TCR beta sequences and 276 Gb of sequence data. A later analysis re-examined previously published TCR beta repertoires from over 500 donors and added high-resolution HLA genotyping to investigate patterns of TCR occurrence. All discovery cohort repertoires had been generated on a single sequencing platform. The study aimed to test whether cataloging public T cell receptors could reveal signatures of past pathogen exposure. Rather than drawing on any new phenotypic data, the later analysis identified candidate immune exposures from TCR beta sequences and the way those sequences occurred across donors. The genetic ancestry cluster associated with self-reported Caucasian donors included 81% of the 300 to 450 genotyped donors. The number of typed donors differed by locus: about 620-640 for A, B, C, DRB1 and DQB1; approximately 540 for DQA1; approximately 600 for DPA1; and about 450 for DPB1. Genome-wide SNP genotypes for about 60% of the roughly 670 donors were used in a later genetic analysis, which treated that subset as a discovery cohort. The T cell repertoires of around 730 subjects were profiled by immunosequencing and related to cytomegalovirus serostatus. HLA typing included class I and class II loci at four-digit resolution. An early release covering roughly 600 HLA-typed donors comprised about 290 gigabases of sequencing data and some 79 million unique TCR sequences. A few DR-DQ haplotypes were treated as single units for association and clustering because of strong linkage in the cohort. Alongside the repertoire data, information on donor age, sex, ethnicity and CMV serostatus was compiled. In addition to the first cohort of 650 to 800 subjects, a separate validation cohort of 130 or so different subjects was used. High-throughput TCR immunosequencing, statistical association of individual TCRs with disease status, and machine learning were combined to predict cytomegalovirus infection status. Among a few hundred genotyped donors of the cohort, an average of approximately 250,000 unique TCR beta nucleotide sequences were sequenced per donor, approximately 20% of them non-productive. An earlier analysis of around 540 of the donors applied high-throughput TCR beta sequencing to assess whether each TCR beta V gene segment acted as functional or pseudogenic. The paper's findings and limits, for the study overall: A few of the identified cytomegalovirus-associated TCR beta chains were confirmed in vitro to be specific for cytomegalovirus antigens. In a later genetic analysis, fewer N-insertions in productive TCRs were reported among donors in an Asian-associated ancestry cluster than the approximately 670-donor mean. Most TCR sequences were seen in very few donors, while some public TCRs were found in many individuals. Some IMGT-functional V segments, including TRBV6-2 and TRBV6-3, could not be distinguished by the 87-base-pair reads and were therefore excluded. When HLA alleles, especially DR and DQ, strongly co-occurred, TCR associations were difficult to assign to individual alleles. Presence/absence analyses assumed roughly uniform sequencing depth across donors, an assumption that may not hold. A later analysis found that most CMV-associated TCR beta chains appeared HLA-restricted, with HLA associations seemingly driven largely by CMV exposure. Because counts were too low, seventeen rarely observed V segments, including chromosome 9 orphons, were left out of the earlier analysis of 500 to 750 of the donors. Specific HLA alleles were associated with 15,000 to 20,000 TCR beta sequences at a false discovery rate of 0.05 in a later analysis. A further reported finding was that TCR beta sequences accurately predicted the HLA-A and HLA-B alleles for most subjects in the first cohort. An association between a missense DCLRE1C variant and V-gene and J-gene trimming of TCR beta chains was found in a later genetic analysis and replicated in an independent cohort. Because HLA typing was missing for some donors at each locus, association tests included only the typed subset. Cytomegalovirus status was reported to be diagnosed by the classifier with high specificity and sensitivity in both the original and validation cohorts. The study listed around 160 TCR beta chains as associated with cytomegalovirus. Only TCR beta chains were sequenced in this cohort, and the absence of alpha or paired-chain data limited detectable features. A cluster of highly shared sequence variants was judged likely to be a technical artifact of the sequencing pipeline. CMV serostatus was the only immune exposure information available for the cohort. In a later analysis, the rate of TCR association differed among HLA loci, with DRB1 alleles having the most associated TCRs and HLA-C alleles having the fewest. Linkage disequilibrium might explain the correlated functional status among segregating V segments, but an unknown experimental factor could not be ruled out. In a later analysis, HLA-associated TCR beta chains were found to be more clonally expanded and to have lower generation probabilities than equally common non-associated chains. It was suggested by the authors that the approach could potentially be generalized to other disease states and immunological phenotypes. In an earlier analysis of about 600 of the donors, most TCR beta V segments appeared in productive rearrangements about 87% or about 30% of the time, broadly matching IMGT annotations. A later analysis reported that several top co-occurrence clusters appeared linked to parvovirus B19, influenza, CMV and Epstein-Barr virus.

CDR1 and CDR2 were assigned from the germline V gene (reference sequence) as LNHDA and SQIVND. The CDR3 numbers 18 residues from cysteine through phenylalanine. This entry keeps only the CDR3 DNA: 54 bases, framed from base 1. Trimming takes 0 bases from V and 1 base from J, and the germline ends sit 15 bases apart. In total, just over 650 healthy bone marrow donors made up the cohort. At the time of sampling, all cohort members were nominally healthy, though unrecorded immune exposures were likely present. The donor was CMV seropositive and belonged to the group of about 290 seropositive cohort members. Every donor gave a peripheral blood sample, and the peripheral blood mononuclear cells from that sample were used for TCR beta sequencing. Genomic DNA was extracted from the blood cell samples with the Qiagen DNeasy Blood Extraction Kit. A note on this clone: Its cognate antigen has yet to be identified. No much larger clonotype is one base removed from it; base qualities were not supplied.

Library construction relied on the immunoSEQ multiplex PCR assay. A mixture of 60 forward primers for TCR Vbeta segments and 13 reverse primers for TCR Jbeta segments was used in the multiplex PCR. Amplification of the CDR3 region of rearranged TCR beta genes was performed with a multiplex PCR assay on genomic DNA. The amplified TCR beta libraries were sequenced on the Illumina HiSeq System as 87-base-pair reads. The original methods were these. A later analysis counted approximately 84 million unique TCR beta chains across the 666 repertoires, and around 12 million of these chains were shared by at least two donors. Raw reads were error-corrected and collapsed into unique sequences by a nearest-neighbor algorithm in which closely related sequences were merged to remove PCR and sequencing errors. To assign V, D and J gene segments, CDR3 sequences were aligned to IMGT reference sequences. For a sequence to be retained, a match of at least six nucleotides was required to both a V gene segment and a J gene segment. Rearrangements were classified as productive when the CDR3 lacked stop codons and remained in frame with V and J, and all other rearrangements were classified as non-productive. Following IMGT convention, CDR3 was defined as the stretch from the second conserved V-encoded cysteine to the conserved J-encoded phenylalanine. In an earlier analysis of just under 600 of the donors, sequences lacking an unambiguous match to a single V gene segment were excluded. An earlier analysis of several hundred of the donors called V segments functional above 56.7% productive rearrangements and segregating when the between-donor standard deviation exceeded 5%. A statistical classification framework was built for diagnosing cytomegalovirus status from the catalog of TCR beta chain sequences. V and J gene assignment, in a later analysis, came from comparing TCR nucleotide sequences with IMGT/GENE-DB human TR gene sequences. Using the TCRdist pipeline, a later analysis assigned CDR3 sequences along with most-parsimonious VDJ recombination scenarios. In a later analysis, every TCR beta chain was defined by the combination of its CDR3 amino acid sequence and its V-gene family, and reads without a unique V-gene family were dropped. A later analysis removed 592 highly shared, low-generation-probability nucleotide sequences to deal with suspected cross-contamination and a sequencing artifact. A later analysis calculated a clonal expansion index for each public chain from normalized within-repertoire ranks of inferred template counts. A later analysis computed generation probabilities with a VDJ recombination model fitted to out-of-frame rearrangements, and checked the results against IGoR. A later analysis scored TCR-TCR, TCR-HLA and TCR-CMV co-occurrence with hypergeometric tests, applying a repertoire-size bias correction to TCR pairs. In a later analysis, false discovery rates were estimated by permuting HLA or CMV assignments 20 times. In a later analysis, co-occurring TCRs were grouped using DBSCAN, with TCRdist sequence similarity added in when clustering inside HLA-allele-positive subsets. Repertoires with fewer than 30,000 or more than 120,000 public chains, plus five repertoires with anomalous nucleotide sharing, were excluded from co-occurrence clustering. Here the immuneACCESS table is served through TCRdb, limited to in-frame sequences with V and J called. Missing clones are a known gap in these copies; in checked studies unresolved V genes cover under half, and the rest lacks a known reason. The V and J calls and clone size are taken from that table; D and trimming were inferred from the DNA. The sample includes about 160,000 clones, with roughly 82% observed a single time. The top ten hold under 6.5% of the sample.

The TCR sequence derives from a man aged 50 to 59 in good health and CMV-seropositive. The sequenced sample consisted of PBMCs. The V and J segments used are TRBV19 and TRBJ1-4; no confident D gene assignment can be made. The CDR3 has the sequence CASSIDGPGRRTNEKLFF. The bases are TGTGCCAGTAGTATAGATGGCCCAGGTCGGCGAACTAATGAAAAACTGTTTTTT.